These 30 T cell receptor beta chains share one sample of origin, sequenced in a study of T cells in tuberculosis. Sequenced by immunoSEQ multiplex PCR; TCRdb stores in-frame clones only, minus some. The repertoire includes more than 30,000 clones, approximately 94% of them detected once, and 9.5% to 13% sits in the top ten. The sequenced sample was PBMCs. The receptors shown here come from a donor aged 10-29 years with latent tuberculosis or without tuberculosis infection. Some clones in this sample may be carry-over from other donors' samples.

In its sample, this clone was seen a few times. The V and J genes are TRBV7-2 and TRBJ1-5; 8 bases fit TRBD1. The junction had 1 base not matched to a gene; V was cut back by 3 bases and J by 0 bases. Germline lookup yields CDR1 SGHTA and CDR2 FQGNSA. The CDR3 loop spans 15 amino acids. CDR3 sequence (DNA): TGTGCCAGCAGCTTGGACAGGGATAGCAATCAGCCCCAGCATTTT. Amino acid sequence: CASSLDRDSNQPQHF.

The rearrangement links TRBV6-6 to TRBJ2-5; 9 bases map to TRBD1. The CDR3 has 14 residues. Germline CDR1 MNHNY, CDR2 SVGAGI (reference sequence). V dropped 5 bases and J dropped 2; count of bases not matched to a gene: 3. CDR3 protein: CASSSGTGQETQYF. The CDR3 DNA is TGTGCCAGCAGTAGCGGGACAGGGCAAGAGACCCAGTACTTC.

This chain uses TRBV27 with TRBJ1-1; 10 bases map to TRBD1. Germline loops: CDR1 MNHEY, CDR2 SMNVEV (reference sequence). The trim removed 5 bases at V and 5 bases at J, leaving 14 bases unmatched. There are 17 residues in the CDR3. CDR3 DNA sequence: TGTGCCAGCAGTCCATACCATCGACAGGGGGCGCTGACTGAAGCTTTCTTT. It is translated as CASSPYHRQGALTEAFF.

The chain joins TRBV30 to TRBJ1-1; D is possibly TRBD1 (5 bases). V was clipped by 8 bases and J by 9 bases, with 16 bases between them. Germline V gives CDR1 GTSNPN, CDR2 SVGIG (reference sequence). The CDR3 spans 11 residues. CDR3 sequence (DNA): TGTGCCGCGGAGGAGGGGCCAAAAGCTTTCTTT. It specifies CAAEEGPKAFF.

This rearrangement joins TRBV2 to TRBJ1-1; D ambiguous. Germline V CDR1 and CDR2: SNHLY, FYNNEI. CDR3 length equals 14 residues. V lost 1 base and J lost 7, with 13 bases in between. CDR3 sequence: CASSEEGEYNEAFF. CDR3 DNA sequence: TGTGCCAGCAGTGAAGAGGGAGAGTATAATGAAGCTTTCTTT.

The gene calls are TRBV7-2 and TRBJ1-3; D perhaps matches TRBD1 (6 bases). Germline V gene data show CDR1 as SGHTA and CDR2 as FQGNSA. The V and J ends lost 2 bases and 2 bases respectively, with 16 bases between them. The CDR3 is made up of 17 amino acids. The CDR3 DNA reads as TGTGCCAGCAGCTTATCCGACATCACAGGGACTGGAAACACCATATATTTT. Its translation is CASSLSDITGTGNTIYF.

The chain links TRBV30 to TRBJ1-1; D perhaps matches TRBD1 (5 bases). Germline V lookup: CDR1 GTSNPN, CDR2 SVGIG (reference sequence). This CDR3 spans 12 amino acids. The V gene lost 2 bases and the J gene lost 7 bases, with 11 bases spanning the gap. DNA for the CDR3: TGTGCCTGGAGTCGGGGGGGAGTTGAAGCTTTCTTT. Translated, it gives CAWSRGGVEAFF.

This chain connects TRBV18 to TRBJ1-6; TRBD1 matches at 10 bases. The CDR3 has 15 amino acids. Germline-derived CDR1 and CDR2 are KGHSH and LQKENI. The trim removed 2 bases at V and 8 bases at J, leaving 3 bases unmatched. CDR3 in DNA: TGTGCCAGCTCACCATCCGGGACAGGGGATTCACCCCTCCACTTT. Amino acids: CASSPSGTGDSPLHF.

The chain has TRBV4-1 and TRBJ2-3; tentatively, D is TRBD2 (7 bases). Germline V CDR1 and CDR2: MGHRA, YSYEKL. The CDR3 sequence is 15 residues long. Trimming took 8 bases from V and 2 from J, leaving 17 bases between them. The CDR3 protein is CASCWGGAVTDTQYF. CDR3 bases: TGCGCCAGCTGTTGGGGGGGGGCGGTCACAGATACGCAGTATTTT.

The chain links TRBV11-2 to TRBJ1-5; D not certain. Germline CDR1 SGHAT, CDR2 FQNNGV. The CDR3 is 13 amino acids. V lost 8 bases and J 2 bases, leaving 10 bases between the germline ends. The chain's CDR3 is CASGLQGNQPQHF. The CDR3 coding sequence is TGTGCCAGCGGACTTCAGGGCAATCAGCCCCAGCATTTT.

The rearrangement joins TRBV6-5 to TRBJ1-1, with 7 bases matching TRBD1. The CDR3 contains 12 residues. CDR1 MNHEY and CDR2 SVGAGI come from the germline V gene. Trimming removed 6 bases from V and 9 bases from J; junction bases left unmatched: 7. CDR3 sequence: CASRKQGYQAFF. The CDR3 DNA reads TGTGCCAGCAGGAAACAGGGGTACCAAGCTTTCTTT.

V gene TRBV6-5 combines with J gene TRBJ1-1, with TRBD1 matching over 10 bases. Germline V CDR1 and CDR2: MNHEY, SVGAGI. The CDR3 covers 14 residues. J gave up 5 bases and V 2 bases, and 2 bases lay outside the gene matches. CDR3 sequence (DNA): TGTGCCAGCAGTTACCAGGGACAGGGGACTGAAGCTTTCTTT. It is translated as CASSYQGQGTEAFF.

The V and J genes are TRBV19 and TRBJ2-2; TRBD1 might be the D (5 bases). The V end was cut by 6 bases, the J end by 2 bases, with 10 bases between. Germline CDR1 is LNHDA and CDR2 is SQIVND (reference sequence). The CDR3 extends over 14 amino acids. CDR3 amino acids: CASRDIYNTGELFF. The CDR3 DNA sequence: TGTGCCAGTAGGGACATCTATAACACCGGGGAGCTGTTTTTT.

The chain links TRBV25-1 to TRBJ1-2; 10 bases align to TRBD1. From germline, CDR1 is MGHDK and CDR2 SYGVNS. The CDR3 contains 13 residues. With 6 bases clipped from V and 5 bases from J, the junction kept 3 bases outside the gene matches. The CDR3 protein is CASRGQGVYGYTF. In DNA, the CDR3 is TGTGCCAGCAGAGGACAGGGGGTTTATGGCTACACCTTC.

This chain joins TRBV11-2 and TRBJ2-2, with D tentatively TRBD1 (7 bases). The CDR3 length is 16 residues. With 3 bases removed from V and 0 bases from J, the gap between germline ends came to 11 bases. Germline V CDR1 and CDR2: SGHAT, FQNNGV. The CDR3: CASSFTGDSNTGELFF. The DNA of the CDR3 is TGTGCCAGCAGCTTTACAGGGGACTCGAACACCGGGGAGCTGTTTTTT.

The chain recombines TRBV9 with TRBJ2-7; D may be TRBD1 (6 bases). CDR1 and CDR2 from the germline V gene are SGDLS and YYNGEE. Trimming left V 0 bases short and J 4 bases short, with 11 bases between. This CDR3 has 14 amino acids. CDR3 amino acids: CASSVDWGRYEQYF. The CDR3 DNA sequence: TGTGCCAGCAGCGTAGACTGGGGGCGGTACGAGCAGTACTTC.

The rearrangement uses TRBV6-5 and TRBJ1-2; D not resolved. The CDR3 spans 13 residues. The V gene's germline CDR1 is MNHEY and CDR2 SVGAGI. Trimming shortened V by 5 bases and J by 5 bases, and 12 bases separated the two germline ends. CDR3 in amino acids: CASSTPYLYGYTF. CDR3 bases: TGTGCCAGCAGTACCCCCTACTTATATGGCTACACCTTC.

This chain joins TRBV5-4 and TRBJ1-1; TRBD1 matches 12 bases. Germline V gene sequence: CDR1 SGHNT, CDR2 YYREEE (reference sequence). V trimming: 4 bases; J trimming: 4 bases; junction bases outside the gene matches: 8. This CDR3 is built from 16 residues. The chain's CDR3 is CASSLPGQGASTEAFF. The CDR3 DNA reads as TGTGCCAGCAGCCTGCCGGGACAGGGGGCGAGCACTGAAGCTTTCTTT.

This clone was found a few times. This rearrangement joins TRBV5-1 to TRBJ1-2, with TRBD1 identical over 10 bases. The CDR3 totals 15 residues. The germline V gene has CDR1 SGHRS and CDR2 YFSETQ. With 3 bases clipped from V and 7 bases from J, the junction kept 9 bases outside the gene matches. DNA for the CDR3: TGCGCCAGCAGCTCGGGGACAGGGGTGGATGGTGGCTACACCTTC. Protein sequence: CASSSGTGVDGGYTF. The whole variable domain, remainder taken from reference TRBV5-1 and TRBJ1-2, is KAGVTQTPRYLIKTRGQQVTLSCSPISGHRSVSWYQQTPGQGLQFLFEYFSETQRNKGNFPGRFSGRQFSNSRSEMNVSTLELGDSALYLCASSSGTGVDGGYTFGSGTRLTVV.

The chain recombines TRBV11-2 with TRBJ1-6; D call uncertain. Per the germline V gene, CDR1 is SGHAT and CDR2 is FQNNGV. The length of the CDR3 is 16 residues. V dropped 2 bases and J dropped 8 bases, with 16 bases sitting between them. The CDR3 sequence: CASSLRSGVVDSPLHF. In DNA, the CDR3 is TGTGCCAGCAGCTTACGCTCGGGAGTGGTGGATTCACCCCTCCACTTT. Together with reference TRBV11-2 and TRBJ1-6, the CDR3 gives the full variable domain: EAGVAQSPRYKIIEKRQSVAFWCNPISGHATLYWYQQILGQGPKLLIQFQNNGVVDDSQLPKDRFSAERLKGVDSTLKIQPAKLEDSAVYLCASSLRSGVVDSPLHFGNGTRLTVT.

V usage is TRBV11-2 and J usage is TRBJ2-1; 7 nucleotides agree with TRBD2. The CDR3 covers 14 residues. Germline V gives CDR1 SGHAT, CDR2 FQNNGV. V shed 3 bases and J 2 bases; nucleotides not matched to a gene: 1. CDR3 nucleotide sequence: TGTGCCAGCAGCTTGGGACTAACCTACAATGAGCAGTTCTTC. This sequence encodes CASSLGLTYNEQFF. Filled out from reference TRBV11-2 and TRBJ2-1, the complete variable domain reads EAGVAQSPRYKIIEKRQSVAFWCNPISGHATLYWYQQILGQGPKLLIQFQNNGVVDDSQLPKDRFSAERLKGVDSTLKIQPAKLEDSAVYLCASSLGLTYNEQFFGPGTRLTVL.

The rearrangement joins TRBV30 to TRBJ2-1; 10 nucleotides line up with TRBD2. The trim removed 2 bases at V and 5 bases at J, leaving 6 bases unmatched. The CDR3 totals 15 residues. Per germline, CDR1 GTSNPN and CDR2 SVGIG (reference sequence). Written as DNA, the CDR3 is TGTGCCTGGAGTAACCTCGGACTAGCGGACAATGAGCAGTTCTTC. It yields the protein CAWSNLGLADNEQFF.

This chain uses TRBV5-1 with TRBJ1-5, with TRBD1 matching over 9 bases. Germline V gene lookup returns CDR1 SGHRS and CDR2 YFSETQ. V lost 4 bases to trimming and J lost 1 base; unmatched junction nucleotides: 3. The CDR3 loop spans 15 amino acids. The chain's CDR3 is CASSETGGSNQPQHF. DNA of the CDR3: TGCGCCAGCAGCGAGACAGGGGGGAGCAATCAGCCCCAGCATTTT.

The gene calls are TRBV19 and TRBJ1-6; D is perhaps TRBD1 (6 bases). Germline V gene data show CDR1 as LNHDA and CDR2 as SQIVND (reference sequence). The V end was cut by 7 bases, the J end by 4 bases, with 8 bases between. The CDR3 contains 13 residues. CDR3 DNA sequence: TGTGCCAGTAATACAGGGTATAATTCACCCCTCCACTTT. Residues: CASNTGYNSPLHF.

This clone was detected only a few times. The gene calls are TRBV5-6 and TRBJ1-6, with a weak D call TRBD1 (6 bases). Germline V CDR1 and CDR2: SGHDT, YYEEEE. CDR3 length equals 16 residues. The V end lost 3 bases, the J end lost 7 bases, and 17 bases lay between the germline ends. CDR3 bases: TGTGCCAGCAGCTCCAAGACAGGCTCCCTGAATTCACCCCTCCACTTT. Amino acids: CASSSKTGSLNSPLHF.

The gene calls are TRBV2 and TRBJ2-1; D perhaps matches TRBD2 (6 bases). The CDR3 totals 14 residues. CDR1 is SNHLY and CDR2 is FYNNEI in the germline V gene. Trimming removed 7 bases from V and 0 bases from J, with 10 bases in between. CDR3 loop: CASNRDSSYNEQFF. CDR3 sequence (DNA): TGTGCCAGCAACCGGGACTCCTCCTACAATGAGCAGTTCTTC. The full variable domain, rest sourced from reference TRBV2 and TRBJ2-1, is EPEVTQTPSHQVTQMGQEVILRCVPISNHLYFYWYRQILGQKVEFLVSFYNNEISEKSEIFDDQFSVERPDGSNFTLKIRSTKLEDSAMYFCASNRDSSYNEQFFGPGTRLTVL.

J is TRBJ1-1 and V is TRBV6-5; D is possibly TRBD1 (6 bases). Germline values: CDR1 MNHEY, CDR2 SVGAGI. CDR3 length: 14 amino acids. Trimming stripped 6 bases from V and 5 bases from J, with 16 bases between. CDR3 in DNA: TGTGCCAGCAGATCTGGTGGCAGGGGAACTGAAGCTTTCTTT. It is translated as CASRSGGRGTEAFF.

This chain connects TRBV6-5 to TRBJ1-2; 11 nucleotides agree with TRBD1. The CDR3 consists of 16 residues. Per the germline V gene, CDR1 is MNHEY and CDR2 is SVGAGI. The V and J ends lost 0 bases and 7 bases, in that order; junction bases with no gene match: 7. DNA for the CDR3: TGTGCCAGCAGTTACTCGAGGACAGGGGGCCTGGTTGGCTACACCTTC. This codes for CASSYSRTGGLVGYTF.

This rearrangement joins TRBV10-3 to TRBJ1-4, with D possibly being TRBD1 (5 bases). With 6 bases removed from V and 4 bases from J, the gap between germline ends came to 12 bases. The CDR3 is made up of 14 amino acids. CDR1 is ENHRY, CDR2 SYGVKD, per germline. The CDR3: CAISLGGYNEKLFF. The CDR3 nucleotides read TGTGCCATCAGCCTGGGGGGGTATAATGAAAAACTGTTTTTT.

This clone was detected once. The rearrangement links TRBV25-1 to TRBJ2-3; D perhaps matches TRBD1 (5 bases). Germline CDR1 and CDR2: MGHDK and SYGVNS. Trimming removed 2 bases from V and 6 bases from J, with 12 bases in between. The CDR3 has 14 residues. CDR3 amino acids: CASSEEVRVDTQYF. The CDR3 nucleotides read TGTGCCAGCAGTGAAGAGGTCAGGGTTGATACGCAGTATTTT.